This T cell receptor (beta chain) was captured by sequencing in a study of naive and memory T cell subsets. Overall study findings and caveats: Each distinct alpha or beta sequence counts as one clonotype. Possibly reflecting memory cells re-expressing CD45RA, a few larger clonotypes occurred in naive repertoires, especially CD8.

An equimolar mix of two oligonucleotides served as the beta constant-region primer for TRBC1 and TRBC2. Ligated cDNA was amplified by four rounds of PCR with nested alpha and beta constant-region primers and SP2. TCRdb redid the calling of the UMI-ligation and nested PCR reads with MiXCR, one entry per CDR3 protein. Altogether 90,000 to 120,000 distinct CDR3 sequences are present, approximately 14% being singletons, with the ten largest covering 2.8%. This clonotype has only a few counts. Antigen: not known. After the first PCR, alpha and beta chain libraries were processed separately. Cells stained for CD3, CD4, CD8, CD45RA and CD27 were sorted into four subsets. V shed 3 bases and J shed 5 bases, with 16 bases lying between them. The germline CDR1 and CDR2 sequences are LNHNV and YYDKDF (reference sequence). The CDR3 consists of 15 residues.

The sequencing input was naive CD8+ T cells from blood. The sequence came from a human donor in good health. The chain uses TRBV15 and TRBJ1-2; D unresolved. DNA of the CDR3: TGTGCCACCAGCAGGGGAGACGTCTCGTGGTATGGCTACACCTTC. It encodes CATSRGDVSWYGYTF.